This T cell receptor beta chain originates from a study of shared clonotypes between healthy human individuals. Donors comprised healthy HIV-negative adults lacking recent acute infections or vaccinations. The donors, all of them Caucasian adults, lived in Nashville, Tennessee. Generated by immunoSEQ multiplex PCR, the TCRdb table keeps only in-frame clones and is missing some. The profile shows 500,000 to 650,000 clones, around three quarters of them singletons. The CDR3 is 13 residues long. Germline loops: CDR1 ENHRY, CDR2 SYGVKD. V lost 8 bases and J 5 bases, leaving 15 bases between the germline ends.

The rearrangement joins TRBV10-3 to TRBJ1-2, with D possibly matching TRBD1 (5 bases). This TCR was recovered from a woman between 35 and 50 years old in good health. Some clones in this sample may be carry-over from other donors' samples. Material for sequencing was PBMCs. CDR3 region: CAIEGRNRYGYTF. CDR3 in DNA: TGTGCCATCGAGGGCCGTAACAGGTATGGCTACACCTTC.